This T cell receptor beta chain is drawn from a study of blood T cell repertoires in COVID-19. Whole-study context: Samples taken during acute and convalescent COVID-19 were collected in the United States, Italy and Spain. Sample material is recorded as cDNA or gDNA derived from T cells, B-cell-depleted T cells, or PBMCs.

Original methodology: Amplification from reference gene primers served as the basis for estimated nucleated cell counts. Clones were read by immunoSEQ multiplex PCR, and TCRdb kept only the in-frame ones, dropping some. D and trimming were read from the DNA, whereas the V and J calls and clone size are those reported in that table. The data hold a few hundred thousand clones, with approximately 89% observed a single time. V was pared by 3 bases and J by 2 bases, with 5 bases of the junction left unmatched. The length of the CDR3 is 15 residues. Germline CDR1 SGDLS, CDR2 YYNGEE. The sequencing sample was made of peripheral blood. The TCR was taken from a woman aged 25 to 39 with COVID-19, enrolled during active disease. The gene calls are TRBV9 and TRBJ2-3; 8 positions agree with TRBD2. The CDR3 region is CASSGGGQNTDTQYF. DNA for the CDR3: TGTGCCAGCAGCGGCGGGGGGCAAAACACAGATACGCAGTATTTT.